This paragraph reports one TCR beta chain. Its cognate antigen is unknown. The data derive from a study of cytomegalovirus exposure and HLA in healthy donors. General observations from the study: The authors listed approximately 160 TCR beta chains as cytomegalovirus-associated. Specificity of a few CMV-associated chains for CMV antigens was verified in vitro. The majority of TCR sequences were rare, yet some public TCRs appeared in many donors.

Assay: immunoSEQ multiplex PCR; the TCRdb copy retains only in-frame clones and omits some. The sample consists of hundreds of thousands of clones, roughly 85% of them appearing once. The receptor comes from a young woman in good health and CMV-seronegative. The sample consisted of PBMCs.

As DNA, the CDR3 is TGTGCCAGCACTGTCGGGAGGGCCGCCTACAATGAGCAGTTCTTC. This gives the protein CASTVGRAAYNEQFF. The chain employs TRBV6-5 and TRBJ2-1, with 8 bases aligning to TRBD2. Germline V gene data show CDR1 as MNHEY and CDR2 as SVGAGI. The CDR3 consists of 15 residues. V dropped 7 bases and J dropped 2; count of bases not matched to a gene: 7.